Sequencing of this T cell receptor beta chain was carried out in a study of blood T cell repertoires in COVID-19. The wider study: T cells, B-cell-depleted T cells, or PBMCs supplied cDNA or gDNA.

This clone turned up a few times. The V gene lost 8 bases and the J gene lost 4 bases, with 17 bases spanning the gap. Germline loops: CDR1 SNHLY, CDR2 FYNNEI. This CDR3 has 14 residues. As handled by the study authors: Estimated nucleated cell counts came from reference gene primer amplification. Sequencing used immunoSEQ multiplex PCR; TCRdb keeps in-frame clones, though not all of them. V and J calls and clone size are given by that table; D and trimming were obtained from the DNA. The sample shows approximately 190,000 clones, around 81% of them seen only once. Living in 24 US areas, the participants were between 18 and 89 years of age.

The sequence derives from a man aged 40-50 years who had recovered from COVID-19. J is TRBJ1-1 and V is TRBV2, with D perhaps matching TRBD1 (5 bases). Sequences were obtained from PBMCs or T cells enriched from blood (not recorded which). The DNA for the CDR3 is TGTGCCAGCTCCGTCTTGGGAACAGGCACTGAAGCTTTCTTT. Its translation: CASSVLGTGTEAFF.